The clone carrying this TCR beta chain was counted between two and nine times. Its target is not known. These data originate in a study of metastatic and nonmetastatic thyroid tumors. Study overall: Peripheral blood and tumor or nodule samples from malignant and benign thyroid patients were compared. Study-level findings and limits: TCR beta diversity was reportedly significantly higher in malignant thyroid tumors than benign nodules, in blood and tumor.

All patients were treatment-naive before thyroid surgery. Source study methods: CDR3 differences across clinicopathological groups were used to build a distant-metastasis classifier for papillary thyroid cancer. With MiXCR, TCRdb called clones anew from the PCR reads. TCRdb's processing, not the study's, gives the V and J calls here. The table lists under 35,000 clones, roughly 25% of them singletons. The V and J ends lost 3 bases and 3 bases, in that order; junction bases with no gene match: 0. There are 14 residues in the CDR3. Germline CDR1 reads MNHEY; CDR2 reads SVGEGT. Sample: blood. This clonotype was sampled from a female donor with papillary thyroid cancer or a benign thyroid nodule (not recorded which). Some clones in this sample may be carry-over from other donors' samples. The chain joins TRBV6-2 or TRBV6-3 to TRBJ2-2, with 8 positions matching TRBD2. The CDR3 reads CASSYSGDTGELFF. Written as DNA, the CDR3 is TGTGCCAGCAGTTATAGCGGGGACACCGGGGAGCTGTTTTTT.